Below are 27 T cell receptor beta chains sequenced from a single sample in a study of T cell responses to AZD1222 COVID-19 vaccine. Some clones are missing from TCRdb's copy, which holds only in-frame ones; the method was immunoSEQ multiplex PCR. Among about 100,000 clones listed, around 90% were seen once. The specimen comprised peripheral blood, sampled on day 0 of AZD1222 vaccination. These receptors all stem from an adult in good health.

Only a few counts were recorded for this clone. The chain couples TRBV6-5 to TRBJ1-4; unclear D gene. Germline V gene lookup returns CDR1 MNHEY and CDR2 SVGAGI. Deletions cut 6 bases from V and 7 bases from J, with 12 bases between. The CDR3 length is 13 residues. DNA of the CDR3: TGTGCCAGCAGCCTCATAAGAGGTGAAAAACTGTTTTTT. Its protein is CASSLIRGEKLFF.

V usage is TRBV7-9 and J usage is TRBJ2-7, with D perhaps TRBD1 or TRBD2 (5 bases each). The ends were cut back, 1 base at V and 3 bases at J, with 10 bases in the middle. The CDR3 covers 14 residues. Germline V gene data show CDR1 as SEHNR and CDR2 as FQNEAQ (reference sequence). This CDR3 reads CASSLVAGSYEQYF. The CDR3 nucleotides read TGTGCCAGCAGCTTAGTGGCAGGGAGCTACGAGCAGTACTTC.

This chain's CDR3 is CASSLVGDSYEQYF. The CDR3 nucleotides are TGTGCCAGCAGCCTCGTTGGGGACTCCTACGAGCAGTACTTC. J is TRBJ2-7 and V is TRBV21-1. TRBV21-1 is an annotated pseudogene. This CDR3 has 14 residues.

This clone was seen a single time. The gene calls are TRBV18 and TRBJ1-1; D gene uncertain. V was clipped by 6 bases and J by 2 bases, with 7 bases between them. CDR1 and CDR2 from the germline V gene are KGHSH and LQKENI. This CDR3 is 12 amino acids long. The CDR3 spells CASSPTNTEAFF. The CDR3 DNA is TGTGCCAGCTCCCCGACCAACACTGAAGCTTTCTTT.

This clone qualifies as medium-sized. The chain uses TRBV27 and TRBJ1-6; D gene unclear. Trimming cost V 9 bases and J 7 bases, with 13 bases left between them. The CDR3 spans 13 residues. Germline lookup yields CDR1 MNHEY and CDR2 SMNVEV (reference sequence). The CDR3 DNA follows: TGTGCCAGTTCCTACAAACTCAATTCACCCCTCCACTTT. Translated: CASSYKLNSPLHF.

This rearrangement joins TRBV2 to TRBJ1-4; D perhaps matches TRBD1 (5 bases). CDR1 and CDR2 from the germline V gene are SNHLY and FYNNEI. CDR3 length: 13 residues. V lost 2 bases to trimming and J lost 13 bases, with 14 bases between them. CDR3 sequence (DNA): TGTGCCAGCAGTGAAACAGGCGCGTCCTTACTGTTTTTT. Protein: CASSETGASLLFF.

The CDR3 here is CASSGGLETQYF. The DNA of the CDR3 is TGTGCCAGTAGTGGTGGACTGGAGACCCAGTACTTC. The chain employs TRBV19 and TRBJ2-5; D perhaps matches TRBD2 (5 bases). The CDR3 covers 12 residues. V dropped 5 bases and J dropped 5 bases, with 9 bases sitting between them. CDR1 is LNHDA, CDR2 SQIVND, per germline (reference sequence).

The J gene is TRBJ1-2, the V gene TRBV5-1; D is perhaps TRBD1 (6 bases). CDR3 size: 15 residues. Germline-derived CDR1 and CDR2 are SGHRS and YFSETQ. The V end was cut by 0 bases, the J end by 4 bases, with 13 bases between. CDR3 loop: CASSLGGQQFYGYTF. DNA for the CDR3: TGCGCCAGCAGCTTGGGGGGGCAGCAGTTCTATGGCTACACCTTC. The variable domain in full, with the rest retrieved from reference TRBV5-1 and TRBJ1-2, is KAGVTQTPRYLIKTRGQQVTLSCSPISGHRSVSWYQQTPGQGLQFLFEYFSETQRNKGNFPGRFSGRQFSNSRSEMNVSTLELGDSALYLCASSLGGQQFYGYTFGSGTRLTVV.

J is TRBJ1-4 and V is TRBV12-3 or TRBV12-4; D is uncertain. This CDR3 has 12 residues. V lost 3 bases and J lost 2, with 1 base in between. The CDR3 coding sequence is TGTGCCAGCAGTTTGACTAATGAAAAACTGTTTTTT. It translates to CASSLTNEKLFF.

This clone was found once. The genes are TRBV5-1 and TRBJ1-5, with D perhaps TRBD1 (5 bases). Trimming pared 1 base from V and 8 bases from J, leaving 10 bases between. The CDR3 sequence is 13 residues long. CDR1 and CDR2 from the germline V gene are SGHRS and YFSETQ. CDR3 coding DNA: TGCGCCAGCAGCTTGCAGGGTAATGAGCCCCAGCATTTT. It specifies CASSLQGNEPQHF.

The J gene is TRBJ1-2, the V gene TRBV5-4, with 9 bases lining up with TRBD1. The CDR3 runs to 15 residues. Trimming at V came to 0 bases and at J to 6 bases, leaving 6 bases not matched to a gene. Germline V gene lookup returns CDR1 SGHNT and CDR2 YYREEE (reference sequence). In nucleotides, the CDR3 is TGTGCCAGCAGCTTGGGACAGGGGGAAATAAATGGCTACACCTTC. This gives the protein CASSLGQGEINGYTF.

The chain joins TRBV5-4 to TRBJ1-3; D is unresolved. The CDR3 has 13 amino acids. Trimming removed 4 bases at V and 8 bases at J, with 13 bases between. Germline V gene data show CDR1 as SGHNT and CDR2 as YYREEE (reference sequence). CDR3 region: CASSNDGSDTIYF. In nucleotides, the CDR3 is TGTGCCAGCAGCAATGACGGCAGCGACACCATATATTTT.

V and J are TRBV20-1 and TRBJ2-3; D call uncertain. The germline CDR1 and CDR2 sequences are DFQATT and SNEGSKA (reference sequence). This CDR3 is built from 13 residues. V lost 6 bases and J 5 bases, leaving 15 bases between the germline ends. In DNA form, the CDR3 reads TGCAGTGCGAGTAGACTCCCAGAAGATACGCAGTATTTT. Translated: CSASRLPEDTQYF.

The rearrangement joins TRBV6-5 to TRBJ1-6, with D maybe TRBD1 (5 bases). Trimming took 6 bases from V and 7 from J, leaving 13 bases between them. The CDR3 is made up of 14 amino acids. Germline V lookup: CDR1 MNHEY, CDR2 SVGAGI. The CDR3 DNA follows: TGTGCCAGCAGCCGGACAAAATTGAATTCACCCCTCCACTTT. It yields the protein CASSRTKLNSPLHF.

The chain employs TRBV7-3 and TRBJ1-1; D might be TRBD1 (5 bases). This CDR3 contains 13 residues. Trimming cost V 4 bases and J 1 base, with 7 bases left between them. Per germline, CDR1 SGHTA and CDR2 FQGTGA. The CDR3 is CASSWTPNTEAFF. In DNA form, the CDR3 reads TGTGCCAGCAGCTGGACACCGAACACTGAAGCTTTCTTT.

The chain combines TRBV7-2 with TRBJ1-6, with D possibly matching TRBD1 (6 bases). V dropped 2 bases and J dropped 13 bases, with 15 bases sitting between them. The CDR3 runs 14 residues. Germline CDR1 is SGHTA and CDR2 is FQGNSA. Here the CDR3 DNA reads TGTGCCAGCAGCTTAACCGGGACAACTCATCCCCTCCACTTT. Its translation is CASSLTGTTHPLHF.

The chain combines TRBV5-1 with TRBJ2-4; TRBD1 agrees at 7 bases. The CDR3 covers 15 residues. The V segment lost 0 bases and the J segment 7 bases; nucleotides outside the gene matches: 7. Germline lookup yields CDR1 SGHRS and CDR2 YFSETQ. The DNA of the CDR3 is TGCGCCAGCAGCTTGGAGACAGGGTGGTCGAACATTCAGTACTTC. This encodes CASSLETGWSNIQYF. The whole variable domain, remainder taken from reference TRBV5-1 and TRBJ2-4, is KAGVTQTPRYLIKTRGQQVTLSCSPISGHRSVSWYQQTPGQGLQFLFEYFSETQRNKGNFPGRFSGRQFSNSRSEMNVSTLELGDSALYLCASSLETGWSNIQYFGAGTRLSVL.

This rearrangement joins TRBV6-6 to TRBJ1-2; TRBD1 aligns across 7 bases. The CDR3 contains 14 residues. V was clipped by 4 bases and J by 8 bases; unmatched bases: 10. CDR1 is MNHNY and CDR2 is SVGAGI in the germline V gene (reference sequence). The DNA of the CDR3 is TGTGCCAGCAGTTCTGACAGGGACTCCTTGGGCTACACCTTC. This translates into CASSSDRDSLGYTF.

The chain combines TRBV7-9 with TRBJ2-7; possibly TRBD1 for D (5 bases). The CDR3 loop spans 14 amino acids. Trimming left V 5 bases short and J 0 bases short, with 11 bases between. CDR1 is SEHNR, CDR2 FQNEAQ, per germline (reference sequence). This chain's CDR3 is CASSPPQGSYEQYF. In DNA, the CDR3 is TGTGCCAGCAGCCCCCCCCAGGGCTCCTACGAGCAGTACTTC.

The genes are TRBV5-1 and TRBJ2-1; tentative D call: TRBD2 (6 bases). The length of the CDR3 is 14 residues. The V gene's germline CDR1 is SGHRS and CDR2 YFSETQ. V lost 1 base to trimming and J lost 5 bases, with 10 bases between them. CDR3 sequence (DNA): TGCGCCAGCAGCTTGACACTAGCCAACAATGAGCAGTTCTTC. This translates into CASSLTLANNEQFF.

This rearrangement joins TRBV27 to TRBJ2-6, with 9 bases that match TRBD2. Germline V gene lookup returns CDR1 MNHEY and CDR2 SMNVEV (reference sequence). CDR3 length equals 16 residues. The J segment lost 4 bases and the V segment lost 6 bases, leaving 7 bases of the junction unmatched. The DNA of the CDR3 is TGTGCCAGCAGCCTTAGCGGGGGAGCCGGGGCCAACGTCCTGACTTTC. Translating gives CASSLSGGAGANVLTF.

The chain carries TRBV11-2 and TRBJ2-7, with TRBD1 as a possible D gene (6 bases). This CDR3 has 14 residues. The V end was cut by 3 bases, the J end by 6 bases, with 15 bases between. Germline V gene sequence: CDR1 SGHAT, CDR2 FQNNGV. Here the CDR3 reads CASSFQGISTEQYF. The CDR3 coding sequence is TGTGCCAGCAGCTTTCAGGGGATATCCACCGAGCAGTACTTC.

The rearrangement uses TRBV4-1 and TRBJ2-7; 7 bases line up with TRBD2. The V segment lost 0 bases and the J segment 2 bases; nucleotides outside the gene matches: 13. Germline V lookup: CDR1 MGHRA, CDR2 YSYEKL. This CDR3 region has 18 residues. The CDR3 DNA follows: TGCGCCAGCAGCCAAGACAGTCGGGTCGGGAGGAGCACCTACGAGCAGTACTTC. Amino acids: CASSQDSRVGRSTYEQYF.

A single count supports this clone. The CDR3 reads CASNLGGGGYTF. DNA for the CDR3: TGTGCCAGCAACCTGGGGGGCGGTGGCTACACCTTC. V usage is TRBV3-1 (or the pseudogene TRBV3-2) and J usage is TRBJ1-2; D is perhaps TRBD1 (6 bases). V was trimmed by 7 bases and J by 7 bases, leaving 13 bases between them. This CDR3 region has 12 residues. Germline lookup yields CDR1 LGHDT and CDR2 YNNKEL (reference sequence).

The chain employs TRBV7-9 and TRBJ1-2, with D perhaps matching TRBD1 (5 bases). There are 14 residues in the CDR3. The V end lost 1 base, the J end lost 3 bases, and 9 bases lay between the germline ends. Germline CDR1 SEHNR, CDR2 FQNEAQ (reference sequence). CDR3 region: CASSLGAGDYGYTF. Here the CDR3 DNA reads TGTGCCAGCAGCTTAGGGGCGGGGGACTATGGCTACACCTTC.

The chain is built from TRBV6-5 and TRBJ2-7, with TRBD1 identical over 7 bases. The germline CDR1 and CDR2 sequences are MNHEY and SVGAGI. With 8 bases clipped from V and 3 bases from J, the junction kept 7 bases outside the gene matches. The CDR3 runs 13 residues. The CDR3 loop is CASVPGQSYEQYF. The CDR3 DNA reads as TGTGCCAGCGTCCCGGGACAGAGCTACGAGCAGTACTTC.

The gene calls are TRBV7-9 and TRBJ2-7, with 9 bases lining up with TRBD2. CDR3 length equals 15 residues. The V gene's germline CDR1 is SEHNR and CDR2 FQNEAQ (reference sequence). With V trimmed by 2 bases and J by 0 bases, 2 bases remained unmatched. DNA for the CDR3: TGTGCCAGCAGCTTAAGTAGCGGGAGCTCCTACGAGCAGTACTTC. It yields the protein CASSLSSGSSYEQYF. The variable domain in full, completed from reference TRBV7-9 and TRBJ2-7, reads DTGVSQNPRHKITKRGQNVTFRCDPISEHNRLYWYRQTLGQGPEFLTYFQNEAQLEKSRLLSDRFSAERPKGSFSTLEIQRTEQGDSAMYLCASSLSSGSSYEQYFGPGTRLTVT.